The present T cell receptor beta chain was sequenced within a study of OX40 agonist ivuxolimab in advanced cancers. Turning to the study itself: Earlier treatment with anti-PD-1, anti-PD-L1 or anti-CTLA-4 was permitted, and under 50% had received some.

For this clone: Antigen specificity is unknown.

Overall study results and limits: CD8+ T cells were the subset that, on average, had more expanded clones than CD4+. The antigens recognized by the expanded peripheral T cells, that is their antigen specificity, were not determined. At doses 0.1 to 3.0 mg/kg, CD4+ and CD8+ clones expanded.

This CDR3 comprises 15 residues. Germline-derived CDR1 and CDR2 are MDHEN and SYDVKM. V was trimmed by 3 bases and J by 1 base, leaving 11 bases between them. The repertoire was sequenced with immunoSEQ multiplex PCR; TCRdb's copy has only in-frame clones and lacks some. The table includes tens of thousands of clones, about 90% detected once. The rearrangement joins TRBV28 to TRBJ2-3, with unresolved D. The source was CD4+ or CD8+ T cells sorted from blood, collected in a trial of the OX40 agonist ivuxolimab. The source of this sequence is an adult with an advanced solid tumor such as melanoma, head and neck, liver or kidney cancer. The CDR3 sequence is CASSLGGVGTDTQYF. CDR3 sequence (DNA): TGTGCCAGCAGTTTGGGTGGGGTGGGCACAGATACGCAGTATTTT.